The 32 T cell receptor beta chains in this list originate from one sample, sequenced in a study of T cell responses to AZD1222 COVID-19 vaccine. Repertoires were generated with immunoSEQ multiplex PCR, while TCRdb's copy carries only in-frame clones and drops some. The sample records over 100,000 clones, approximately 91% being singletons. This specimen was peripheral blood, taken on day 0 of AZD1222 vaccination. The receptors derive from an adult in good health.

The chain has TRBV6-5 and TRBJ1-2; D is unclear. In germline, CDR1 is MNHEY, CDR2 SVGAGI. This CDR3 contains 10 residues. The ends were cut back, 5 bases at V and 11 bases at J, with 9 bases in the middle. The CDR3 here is CASSRETYTF. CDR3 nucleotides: TGTGCCAGCAGTAGGGAAACATACACCTTC.

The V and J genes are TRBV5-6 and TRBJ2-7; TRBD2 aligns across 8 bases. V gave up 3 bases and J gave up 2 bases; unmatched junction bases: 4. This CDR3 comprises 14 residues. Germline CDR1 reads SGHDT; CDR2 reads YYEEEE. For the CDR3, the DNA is TGTGCCAGCAGCTCGCGGGGGGCCCCCTACGAGCAGTACTTC. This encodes CASSSRGAPYEQYF.

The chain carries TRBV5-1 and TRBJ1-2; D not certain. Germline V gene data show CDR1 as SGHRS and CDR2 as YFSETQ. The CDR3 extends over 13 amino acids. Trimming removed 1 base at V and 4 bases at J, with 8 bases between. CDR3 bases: TGCGCCAGCAGCTTGAAGAGCGCCTATGGCTACACCTTC. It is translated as CASSLKSAYGYTF.

CDR3 loop: CASSLPGGDEAFF. DNA of the CDR3: TGCGCCAGCAGCTTGCCCGGGGGGGACGAAGCTTTCTTT. This sequence joins TRBV5-1 and TRBJ1-1, with a weak D call TRBD1 (5 bases). Trimming shortened V by 1 base and J by 8 bases, and 12 bases separated the two germline ends. This CDR3 spans 13 amino acids. CDR1 is SGHRS and CDR2 is YFSETQ in the germline V gene.

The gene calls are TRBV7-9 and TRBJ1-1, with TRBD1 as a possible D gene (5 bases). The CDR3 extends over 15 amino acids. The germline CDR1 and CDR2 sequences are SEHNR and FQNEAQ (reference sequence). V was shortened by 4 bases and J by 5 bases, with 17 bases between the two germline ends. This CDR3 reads CASSSSYTGGTEAFF. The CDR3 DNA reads TGTGCCAGCAGCTCATCTTATACAGGAGGAACTGAAGCTTTCTTT.

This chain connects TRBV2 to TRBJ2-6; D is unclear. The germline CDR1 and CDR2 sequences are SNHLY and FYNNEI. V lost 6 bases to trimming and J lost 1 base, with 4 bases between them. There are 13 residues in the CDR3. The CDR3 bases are TGTGCCAGCAGCGGGTCTGGGGCCAACGTCCTGACTTTC. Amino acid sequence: CASSGSGANVLTF.

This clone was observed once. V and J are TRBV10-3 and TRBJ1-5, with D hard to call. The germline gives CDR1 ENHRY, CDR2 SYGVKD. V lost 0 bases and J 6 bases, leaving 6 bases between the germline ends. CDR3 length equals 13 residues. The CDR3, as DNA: TGTGCCATCAGTGAGTCGCAAATTCAGCCCCAGCATTTT. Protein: CAISESQIQPQHF.

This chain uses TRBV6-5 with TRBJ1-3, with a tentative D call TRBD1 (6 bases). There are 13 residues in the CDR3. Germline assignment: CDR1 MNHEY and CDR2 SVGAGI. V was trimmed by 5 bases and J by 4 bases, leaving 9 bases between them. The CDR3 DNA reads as TGTGCCAGCAGTACAGGGTTCGGAAACACCATATATTTT. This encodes CASSTGFGNTIYF.

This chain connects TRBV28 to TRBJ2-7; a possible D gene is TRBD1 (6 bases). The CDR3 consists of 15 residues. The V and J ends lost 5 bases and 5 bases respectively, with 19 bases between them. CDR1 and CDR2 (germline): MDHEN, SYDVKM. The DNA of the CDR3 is TGTGCCAGCAGTACAAGCGGACAGTCCCCTCACGAGCAGTACTTC. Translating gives CASSTSGQSPHEQYF.

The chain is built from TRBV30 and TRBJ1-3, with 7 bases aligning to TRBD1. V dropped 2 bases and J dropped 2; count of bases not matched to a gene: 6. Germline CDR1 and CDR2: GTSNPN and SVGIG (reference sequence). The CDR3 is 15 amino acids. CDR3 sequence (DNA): TGTGCCTGGAGTTCAATAGGGGGCCCTGGAAACACCATATATTTT. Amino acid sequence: CAWSSIGGPGNTIYF.

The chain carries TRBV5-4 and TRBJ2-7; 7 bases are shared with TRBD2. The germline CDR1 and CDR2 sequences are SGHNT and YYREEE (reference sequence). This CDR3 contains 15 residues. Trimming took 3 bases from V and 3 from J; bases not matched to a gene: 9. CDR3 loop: CASSSPGLPIYEQYF. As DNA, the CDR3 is TGTGCCAGCAGCTCGCCGGGACTACCGATCTACGAGCAGTACTTC.

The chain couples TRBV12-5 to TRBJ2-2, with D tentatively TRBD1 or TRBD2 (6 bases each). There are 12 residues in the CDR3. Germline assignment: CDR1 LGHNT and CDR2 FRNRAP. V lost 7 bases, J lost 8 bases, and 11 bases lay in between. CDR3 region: CASAWGAGELFF. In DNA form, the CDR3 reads TGTGCTAGTGCCTGGGGGGCGGGGGAGCTGTTTTTT.

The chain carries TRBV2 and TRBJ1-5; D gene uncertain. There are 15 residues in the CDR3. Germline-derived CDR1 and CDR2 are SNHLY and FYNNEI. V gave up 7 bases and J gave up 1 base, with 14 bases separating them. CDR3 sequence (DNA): TGTGCCAGCAAGGTCGCTGATGACAGCAATCAGCCCCAGCATTTT. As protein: CASKVADDSNQPQHF.

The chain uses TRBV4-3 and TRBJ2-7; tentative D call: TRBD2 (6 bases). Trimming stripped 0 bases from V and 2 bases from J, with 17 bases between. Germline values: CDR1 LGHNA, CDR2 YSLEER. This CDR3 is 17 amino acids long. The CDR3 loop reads CASSQDFGGAPAYEQYF. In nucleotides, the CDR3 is TGCGCCAGCAGCCAAGATTTCGGCGGGGCTCCCGCCTACGAGCAGTACTTC.

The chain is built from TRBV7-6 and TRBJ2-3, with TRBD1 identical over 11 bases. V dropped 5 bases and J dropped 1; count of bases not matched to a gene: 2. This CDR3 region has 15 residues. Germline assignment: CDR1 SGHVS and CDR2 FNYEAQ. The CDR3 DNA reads TGTGCCAGCAGCCCGGGACAGGGGGGCACAGATACGCAGTATTTT. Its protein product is CASSPGQGGTDTQYF.

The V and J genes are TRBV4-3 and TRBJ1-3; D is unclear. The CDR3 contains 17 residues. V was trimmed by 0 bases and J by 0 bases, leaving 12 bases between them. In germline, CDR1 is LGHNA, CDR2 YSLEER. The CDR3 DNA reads TGCGCCAGCAGCCAAGATGGCGGCGCAAACTCTGGAAACACCATATATTTT. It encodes CASSQDGGANSGNTIYF.

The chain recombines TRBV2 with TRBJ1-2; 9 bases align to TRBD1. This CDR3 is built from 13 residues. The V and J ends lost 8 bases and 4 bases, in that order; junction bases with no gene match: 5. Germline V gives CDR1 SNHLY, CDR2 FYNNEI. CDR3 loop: CASSSDRGYGYTF. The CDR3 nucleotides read TGTGCCAGCTCTTCGGACAGGGGCTATGGCTACACCTTC.

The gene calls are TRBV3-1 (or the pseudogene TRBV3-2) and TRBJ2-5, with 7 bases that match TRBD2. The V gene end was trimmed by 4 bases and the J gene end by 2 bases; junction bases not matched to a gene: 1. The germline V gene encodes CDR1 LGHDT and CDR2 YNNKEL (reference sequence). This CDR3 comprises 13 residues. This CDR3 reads CASSLSGQETQYF. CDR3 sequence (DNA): TGTGCCAGCAGCCTTAGCGGGCAAGAGACCCAGTACTTC.

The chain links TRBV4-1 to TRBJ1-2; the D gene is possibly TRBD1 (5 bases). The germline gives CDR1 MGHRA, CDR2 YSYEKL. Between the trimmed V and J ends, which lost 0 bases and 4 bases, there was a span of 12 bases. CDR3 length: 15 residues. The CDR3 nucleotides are TGCGCCAGCAGCCAAGATGAGGGGAAAATCTATGGCTACACCTTC. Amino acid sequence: CASSQDEGKIYGYTF.

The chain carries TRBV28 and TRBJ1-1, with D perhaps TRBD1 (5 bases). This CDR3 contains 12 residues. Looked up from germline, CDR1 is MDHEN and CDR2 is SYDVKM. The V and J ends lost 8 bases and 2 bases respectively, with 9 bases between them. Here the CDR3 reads CASGQGNTEAFF. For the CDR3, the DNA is TGTGCCAGCGGGCAGGGAAACACTGAAGCTTTCTTT.

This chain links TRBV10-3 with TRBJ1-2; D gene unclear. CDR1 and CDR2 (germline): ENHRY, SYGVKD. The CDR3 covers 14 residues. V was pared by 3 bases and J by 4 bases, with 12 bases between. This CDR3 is CAISEVQTSYGYTF. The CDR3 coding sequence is TGTGCCATCAGTGAAGTACAGACAAGCTATGGCTACACCTTC.

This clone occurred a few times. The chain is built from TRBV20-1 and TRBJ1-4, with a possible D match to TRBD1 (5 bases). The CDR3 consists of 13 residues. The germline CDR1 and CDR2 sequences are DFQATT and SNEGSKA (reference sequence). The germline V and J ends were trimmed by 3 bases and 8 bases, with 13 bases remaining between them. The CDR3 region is CSASPGRREKLFF. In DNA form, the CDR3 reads TGCAGTGCTAGTCCAGGGAGGAGAGAAAAACTGTTTTTT.

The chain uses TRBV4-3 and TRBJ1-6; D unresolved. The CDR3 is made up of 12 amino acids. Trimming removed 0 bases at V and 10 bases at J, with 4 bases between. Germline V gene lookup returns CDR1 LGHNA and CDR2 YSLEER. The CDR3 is CASSQDRSPLHF. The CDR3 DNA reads TGCGCCAGCAGCCAAGATAGGTCACCCCTCCACTTT.

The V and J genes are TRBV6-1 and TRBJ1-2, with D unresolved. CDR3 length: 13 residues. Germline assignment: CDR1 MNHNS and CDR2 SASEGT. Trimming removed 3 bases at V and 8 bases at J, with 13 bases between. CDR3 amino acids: CASSEPSPGGYTF. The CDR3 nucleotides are TGTGCCAGCAGTGAGCCCTCCCCCGGGGGCTACACCTTC.

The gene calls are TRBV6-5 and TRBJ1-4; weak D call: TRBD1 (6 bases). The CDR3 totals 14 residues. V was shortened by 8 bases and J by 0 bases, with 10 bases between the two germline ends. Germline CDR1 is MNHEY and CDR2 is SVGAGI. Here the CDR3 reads CASERGTTNEKLFF. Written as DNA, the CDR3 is TGTGCCAGCGAAAGGGGGACAACTAATGAAAAACTGTTTTTT.

Here the CDR3 reads CASSLRSGTNNYGYTF. The CDR3 bases are TGTGCCAGCAGCTTAAGGTCAGGGACCAACAACTATGGCTACACCTTC. The chain joins TRBV5-6 to TRBJ1-2, with D possibly being TRBD1 (5 bases). The CDR3 sequence is 16 residues long. The V and J ends lost 2 bases and 2 bases respectively, with 16 bases between them. The germline V gene encodes CDR1 SGHDT and CDR2 YYEEEE.

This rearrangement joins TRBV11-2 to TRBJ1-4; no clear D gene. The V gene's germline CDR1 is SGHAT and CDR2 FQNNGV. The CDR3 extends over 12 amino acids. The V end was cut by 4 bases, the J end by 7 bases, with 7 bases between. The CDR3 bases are TGTGCCAGCAGCTCCAACTTTGAAAAACTGTTTTTT. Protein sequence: CASSSNFEKLFF.

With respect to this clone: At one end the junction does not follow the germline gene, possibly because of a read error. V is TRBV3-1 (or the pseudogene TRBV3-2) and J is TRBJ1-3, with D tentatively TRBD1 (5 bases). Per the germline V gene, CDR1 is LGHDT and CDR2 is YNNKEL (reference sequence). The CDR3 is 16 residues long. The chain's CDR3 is CASTQGAKTHGNTIYF. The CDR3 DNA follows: TGTGCCAGCACCCAAGGGGCAAAAACTCATGGAAACACCATATATTTT.

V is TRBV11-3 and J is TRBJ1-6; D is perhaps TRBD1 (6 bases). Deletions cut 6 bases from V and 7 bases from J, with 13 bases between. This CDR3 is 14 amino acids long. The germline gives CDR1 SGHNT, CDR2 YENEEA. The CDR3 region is CASSTGQLNSPLHF. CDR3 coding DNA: TGTGCCAGCAGTACTGGACAGCTCAATTCACCCCTCCACTTT.

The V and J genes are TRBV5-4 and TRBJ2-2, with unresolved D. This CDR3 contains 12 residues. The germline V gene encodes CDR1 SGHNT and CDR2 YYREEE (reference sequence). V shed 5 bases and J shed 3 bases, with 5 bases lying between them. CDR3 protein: CASRYDTGELFF. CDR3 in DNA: TGTGCCAGCAGATATGACACCGGGGAGCTGTTTTTT.

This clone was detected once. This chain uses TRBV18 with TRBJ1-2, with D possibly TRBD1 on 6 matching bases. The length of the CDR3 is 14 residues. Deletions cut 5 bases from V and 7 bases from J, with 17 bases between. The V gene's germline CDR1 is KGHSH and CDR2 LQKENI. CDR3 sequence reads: CASSRSWTEGGYTF. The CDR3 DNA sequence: TGTGCCAGCTCAAGGAGTTGGACAGAAGGTGGCTACACCTTC.

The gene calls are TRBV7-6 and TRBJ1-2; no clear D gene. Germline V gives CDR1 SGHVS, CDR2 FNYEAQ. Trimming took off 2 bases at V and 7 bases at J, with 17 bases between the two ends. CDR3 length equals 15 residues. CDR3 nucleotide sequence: TGTGCCAGCAGCTTAACCCCCCTTTACGCGGGTGGCTACACCTTC. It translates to CASSLTPLYAGGYTF. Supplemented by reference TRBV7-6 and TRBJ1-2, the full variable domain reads GAGVSQSPRYKVTKRGQDVALRCDPISGHVSLYWYRQALGQGPEFLTYFNYEAQQDKSGLPNDRFSAERPEGSISTLTIQRTEQRDSAMYRCASSLTPLYAGGYTFGSGTRLTVV.